Below are 23 T cell receptor beta chains sequenced from a single sample in a study of cytomegalovirus exposure and HLA in healthy donors. PCR used 60 Vbeta primers and 13 Jbeta primers. The table came from immunoSEQ multiplex PCR; TCRdb's copy has only in-frame clones and leaves some out. This sample carries nearly 200,000 clones, 82% of them seen once, and the ten largest clones take about 0.092%. The sequenced sample was PBMCs. Receptors originate from a boy aged 2 to 10 in good health and CMV-seronegative.

The V and J genes are TRBV14 and TRBJ1-2, with a weak D call TRBD1 (5 bases). The CDR3 has 13 residues. With 4 bases removed from V and 8 bases from J, the gap between germline ends came to 14 bases. Per germline, CDR1 SGHDN and CDR2 FVKESK. The DNA for the CDR3 is TGTGCCAGCAGCCGCGGGGGAGGGAGAGGCTACACCTTC. Translating it yields CASSRGGGRGYTF.

The V call is TRBV4-1, the J call TRBJ2-6; maybe TRBD2 (5 bases). The CDR3 covers 15 residues. Trimming removed 5 bases from V and 2 bases from J, with 10 bases in between. Looked up from germline, CDR1 is MGHRA and CDR2 is YSYEKL. CDR3 DNA: TGCGCCAGCAGCTCTCGGGATGCTGGGGCCAACGTCCTGACTTTC. Its translation is CASSSRDAGANVLTF.

The chain links TRBV7-9 to TRBJ1-1; possibly TRBD1 for D (5 bases). From germline, CDR1 is SEHNR and CDR2 FQNEAQ (reference sequence). The V gene lost 5 bases and the J gene lost 4 bases, with 14 bases spanning the gap. This CDR3 is built from 14 residues. The CDR3 region has the DNA TGTGCCAGCAGCCCCCAGGGTGTCAGCACTGAAGCTTTCTTT. The encoded protein is CASSPQGVSTEAFF.

The chain carries TRBV7-2 and TRBJ2-7, with D possibly being TRBD1 (7 bases). CDR3 length: 14 amino acids. V was clipped by 2 bases and J by 7 bases, with 15 bases between them. Germline assignment: CDR1 SGHTA and CDR2 FQGNSA. CDR3 sequence (DNA): TGTGCCAGCAGCTTAAACAGGGGCCGGGGGGAGCAGTACTTC. It yields the protein CASSLNRGRGEQYF.

This clone was found a few times. This rearrangement joins TRBV7-2 to TRBJ1-5; a possible D gene is TRBD1 (6 bases). This CDR3 is built from 13 residues. V shed 4 bases and J shed 6 bases, with 10 bases lying between them. From germline, CDR1 is SGHTA and CDR2 FQGNSA. In DNA form, the CDR3 reads TGTGCCAGCAGCTCAGACAGGACTCAGCCCCAGCATTTT. This sequence encodes CASSSDRTQPQHF.

The chain has TRBV29-1 and TRBJ1-4, with D unresolved. This CDR3 comprises 13 residues. Germline V lookup: CDR1 SQVTM, CDR2 ANQGSEA. Trimming stripped 7 bases from V and 3 bases from J, with 12 bases between. Written as DNA, the CDR3 is TGCAGCGCCCGAGGTCTTTCTAATGAAAAACTGTTTTTT. This translates into CSARGLSNEKLFF.

The CDR3 nucleotides read TGTGCCAGCACCCGTGGAGCGGTGCAGTACTTC. Its protein product is CASTRGAVQYF. V is TRBV7-9 and J is TRBJ2-5; maybe TRBD2 (5 bases). V was clipped by 7 bases and J by 11 bases, with 14 bases between them. This CDR3 contains 11 residues. CDR1 SEHNR and CDR2 FQNEAQ come from the germline V gene (reference sequence).

This clone came up a few times. The rearrangement links TRBV4-3 to TRBJ2-1; TRBD2 aligns across 8 bases. J gave up 8 bases and V 2 bases, and 2 bases lay outside the gene matches. CDR1 LGHNA and CDR2 YSLEER come from the germline V gene. This CDR3 is built from 13 residues. The CDR3 loop reads CASSQRSGDEQFF. The CDR3 bases are TGCGCCAGCAGCCAACGTAGCGGGGATGAGCAGTTCTTC.

The chain has TRBV5-4 and TRBJ2-2; 9 nucleotides align to TRBD2. V gave up 3 bases and J gave up 4 bases; unmatched junction bases: 7. This CDR3 region has 16 residues. Looked up from germline, CDR1 is SGHNT and CDR2 is YYREEE (reference sequence). The CDR3 is CASSSVAGGITGELFF. CDR3 DNA: TGTGCCAGCAGCTCTGTGGCGGGGGGGATCACCGGGGAGCTGTTTTTT.

J is TRBJ2-6 and V is TRBV30; D may be TRBD1 (5 bases). V lost 5 bases, J lost 1 base, and 12 bases lay in between. Germline loops: CDR1 GTSNPN, CDR2 SVGIG (reference sequence). CDR3 size: 15 residues. CDR3 in DNA: TGTGCCTGGTATCTGCCAGGGTCTGGGGCCAACGTCCTGACTTTC. Protein product: CAWYLPGSGANVLTF.

This clone was seen once. This chain connects TRBV4-2 to TRBJ2-2, with D possibly TRBD1 on 5 matching bases. Germline V gene data show CDR1 as LGHNA and CDR2 as YNFKEQ. CDR3 length equals 15 residues. Trimming stripped 4 bases from V and 2 bases from J, with 11 bases between. This CDR3 reads CASSPMGHNTGELFF. The CDR3 DNA reads TGTGCCAGCAGCCCCATGGGGCACAACACCGGGGAGCTGTTTTTT.

This clone was detected only a few times. V and J are TRBV4-3 and TRBJ2-6, with D perhaps matching TRBD1 (6 bases). The CDR3 loop spans 18 amino acids. The germline CDR1 and CDR2 sequences are LGHNA and YSLEER. With 0 bases removed from V and 0 bases from J, the gap between germline ends came to 12 bases. The CDR3 loop is CASSQETGTASGANVLTF. CDR3 nucleotide sequence: TGCGCCAGCAGCCAAGAAACAGGGACGGCCTCTGGGGCCAACGTCCTGACTTTC.

The chain recombines TRBV9 with TRBJ2-7, with 8 bases that match TRBD2. The CDR3 has 15 amino acids. V lost 0 bases and J lost 4; bases outside the gene matches: 6. In germline, CDR1 is SGDLS, CDR2 YYNGEE. The CDR3 reads CASSVDGGGGYEQYF. Here the CDR3 DNA reads TGTGCCAGCAGCGTAGACGGGGGGGGCGGTTACGAGCAGTACTTC. Based on the CDR3 plus reference TRBV9 and TRBJ2-7, the full variable domain is DSGVTQTPKHLITATGQRVTLRCSPRSGDLSVYWYQQSLDQGLQFLIQYYNGEERAKGNILERFSAQQFPDLHSELNLSSLELGDSALYFCASSVDGGGGYEQYFGPGTRLTVT.

The chain uses TRBV5-6 and TRBJ1-1, with TRBD1 matching 7 bases. Germline V CDR1 and CDR2: SGHDT, YYEEEE. This CDR3 has 15 residues. The V and J ends lost 3 bases and 2 bases, in that order; junction bases with no gene match: 7. The CDR3 is CASSSDRPANTEAFF. CDR3 bases: TGTGCCAGCAGCTCGGACAGGCCCGCAAACACTGAAGCTTTCTTT.

This chain uses TRBV23-1 with TRBJ2-1; a weak D match, TRBD1 (6 bases). TRBV23-1 is flagged as an ORF with uncertain function. The CDR3 is made up of 19 amino acids. Trimming stripped 9 bases from V and 8 bases from J, with 35 bases between. DNA of the CDR3: TGCGCCAGGATCCAACCCAAATCCGGGACACCCCTAAACGACGATGAGCAGTTCTTC. This translates into CARIQPKSGTPLNDDEQFF.

In this sample, this clone turned up once. This chain connects TRBV7-9 to TRBJ1-1; 7 bases are a match to TRBD1. The CDR3 sequence is 13 residues long. With 4 bases clipped from V and 5 bases from J, the junction kept 4 bases outside the gene matches. Germline-derived CDR1 and CDR2 are SEHNR and FQNEAQ (reference sequence). CDR3 amino acids: CASSSQGRTEAFF. The CDR3 nucleotides read TGTGCCAGCAGCTCACAGGGGAGGACTGAAGCTTTCTTT.

The chain employs TRBV18 and TRBJ2-3, with D perhaps matching TRBD1 (6 bases). Germline V gene lookup returns CDR1 KGHSH and CDR2 LQKENI. V lost 3 bases and J 4 bases, leaving 11 bases between the germline ends. This CDR3 comprises 14 residues. In DNA, the CDR3 is TGTGCCAGCTCACCCCTCTCAGGGGCAGATACGCAGTATTTT. It codes for CASSPLSGADTQYF.

CDR3 DNA sequence: TGTGCCAGCGGTAGAGACAGGGGGAATCAGCCCCAGCATTTT. Translating gives CASGRDRGNQPQHF. This chain links TRBV6-1 with TRBJ1-5, with 9 bases that match TRBD1. V was clipped by 8 bases and J by 4 bases; unmatched bases: 6. Germline assignment: CDR1 MNHNS and CDR2 SASEGT. This CDR3 has 14 residues.

V and J are TRBV7-9 and TRBJ1-2; D remains unclear. The V and J ends lost 4 bases and 6 bases respectively, with 12 bases between them. The CDR3 runs 13 residues. Germline V gives CDR1 SEHNR, CDR2 FQNEAQ (reference sequence). Written as DNA, the CDR3 is TGTGCCAGCAGCTCCCCTTCTTTAGATGGCTACACCTTC. It is translated as CASSSPSLDGYTF.

The rearrangement uses TRBV25-1 and TRBJ2-1, with a weak D call TRBD1 (5 bases). V dropped 1 base and J dropped 5 bases, with 12 bases sitting between them. Germline values: CDR1 MGHDK, CDR2 SYGVNS. The CDR3 spans 15 residues. The CDR3 protein is CASSEWGAINNEQFF. The CDR3 coding sequence is TGTGCCAGCAGTGAATGGGGCGCGATAAACAATGAGCAGTTCTTC.

A word on this clone: The same CDR3 can be traced to other DNA sequences in this sample. This CDR3 is CASSIGGQPQHF. CDR3 in DNA: TGTGCCAGTAGTATCGGGGGTCAGCCCCAGCATTTT. The gene calls are TRBV19 and TRBJ1-5; maybe TRBD1 (5 bases). V shed 3 bases and J shed 6 bases, with 6 bases lying between them. The germline CDR1 and CDR2 sequences are LNHDA and SQIVND (reference sequence). The CDR3 length is 12 residues.

The chain couples TRBV12-5 to TRBJ1-1; D not certain. CDR3 length equals 11 residues. Germline CDR1 and CDR2: LGHNT and FRNRAP. Trimming left V 5 bases short and J 1 base short, with 2 bases between. CDR3 DNA sequence: TGTGCTAGTGGTCAGAACACTGAAGCTTTCTTT. Amino acids: CASGQNTEAFF. The variable domain in full, with the rest retrieved from reference TRBV12-5 and TRBJ1-1, is DARVTQTPRHKVTEMGQEVTMRCQPILGHNTVFWYRQTMMQGLELLAYFRNRAPLDDSGMPKDRFSAEMPDATLATLKIQPSEPRDSAVYFCASGQNTEAFFGQGTRLTVV.

The chain combines TRBV19 with TRBJ2-3; D gene unclear. The CDR3 is 14 amino acids. V was clipped by 2 bases and J by 6 bases, with 12 bases between them. Looked up from germline, CDR1 is LNHDA and CDR2 is SQIVND (reference sequence). Here the CDR3 DNA reads TGTGCCAGTAGTATAATGTTAGCAGAGGATACGCAGTATTTT. Translation: CASSIMLAEDTQYF. Supplemented by reference TRBV19 and TRBJ2-3, the full variable domain reads DGGITQSPKYLFRKEGQNVTLSCEQNLNHDAMYWYRQDPGQGLRLIYYSQIVNDFQKGDIAEGYSVSREKKESFPLTVTSAQKNPTAFYLCASSIMLAEDTQYFGPGTRLTVL.